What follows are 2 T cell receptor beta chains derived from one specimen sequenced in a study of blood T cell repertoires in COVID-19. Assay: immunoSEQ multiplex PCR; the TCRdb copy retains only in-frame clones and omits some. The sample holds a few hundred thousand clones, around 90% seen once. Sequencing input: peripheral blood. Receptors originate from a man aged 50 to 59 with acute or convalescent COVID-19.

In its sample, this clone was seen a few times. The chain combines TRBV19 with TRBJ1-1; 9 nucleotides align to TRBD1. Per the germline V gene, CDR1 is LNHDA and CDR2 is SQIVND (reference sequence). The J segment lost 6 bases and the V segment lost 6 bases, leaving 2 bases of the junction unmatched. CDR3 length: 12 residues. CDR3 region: CASRRQGAEAFF. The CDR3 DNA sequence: TGTGCCAGTAGACGACAGGGGGCTGAAGCTTTCTTT.

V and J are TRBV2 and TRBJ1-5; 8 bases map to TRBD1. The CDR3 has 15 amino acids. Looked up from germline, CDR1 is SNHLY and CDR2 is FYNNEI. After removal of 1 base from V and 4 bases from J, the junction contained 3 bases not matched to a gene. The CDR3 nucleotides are TGTGCCAGCAGTGAAGGGACAGGGTGGAATCAGCCCCAGCATTTT. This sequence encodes CASSEGTGWNQPQHF.